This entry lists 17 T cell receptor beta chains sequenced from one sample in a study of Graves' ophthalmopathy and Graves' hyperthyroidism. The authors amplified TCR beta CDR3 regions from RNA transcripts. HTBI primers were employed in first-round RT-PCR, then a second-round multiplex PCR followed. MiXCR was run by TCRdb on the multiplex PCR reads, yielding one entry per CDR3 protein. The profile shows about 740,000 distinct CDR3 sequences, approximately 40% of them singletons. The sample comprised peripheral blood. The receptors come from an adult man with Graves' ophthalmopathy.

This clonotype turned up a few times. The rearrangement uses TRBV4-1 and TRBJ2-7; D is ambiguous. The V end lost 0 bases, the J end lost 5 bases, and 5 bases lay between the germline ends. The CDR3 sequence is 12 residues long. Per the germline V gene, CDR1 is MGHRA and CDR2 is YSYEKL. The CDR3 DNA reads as TGCGCCAGCAGCCAAGAGGTCAACGAGCAGTACTTC. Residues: CASSQEVNEQYF.

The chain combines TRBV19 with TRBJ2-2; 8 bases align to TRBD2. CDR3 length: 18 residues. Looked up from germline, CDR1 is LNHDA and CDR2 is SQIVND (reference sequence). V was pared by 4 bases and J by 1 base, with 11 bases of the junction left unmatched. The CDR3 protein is CASSTTDGTRMNTGELFF. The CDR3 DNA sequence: TGTGCCAGTAGTACGACTGATGGGACTAGAATGAACACCGGGGAGCTGTTTTTT.

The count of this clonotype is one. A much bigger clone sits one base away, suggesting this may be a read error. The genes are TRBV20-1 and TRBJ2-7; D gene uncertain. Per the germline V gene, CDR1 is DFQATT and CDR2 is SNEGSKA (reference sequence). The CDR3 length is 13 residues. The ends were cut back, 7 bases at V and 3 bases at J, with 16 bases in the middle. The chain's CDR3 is CSGEGRTNYEQYV. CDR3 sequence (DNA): TGCAGTGGGGAAGGACGGACGAACTACGAGCAGTACGTC.

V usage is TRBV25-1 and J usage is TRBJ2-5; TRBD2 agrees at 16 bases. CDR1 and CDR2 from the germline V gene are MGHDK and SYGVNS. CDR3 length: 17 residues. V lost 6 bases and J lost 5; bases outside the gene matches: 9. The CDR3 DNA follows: TGTGCCAGCAGCCAAGAGTCGGGACTAGCGGGAGGGGAGACCCAGTACTTC. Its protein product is CASSQESGLAGGETQYF. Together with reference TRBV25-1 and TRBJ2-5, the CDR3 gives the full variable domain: EADIYQTPRYLVIGTGKKITLECSQTMGHDKMYWYQQDPGMELHLIHYSYGVNSTEKGDLSSESTVSRIRTEHFPLTLESARPSHTSQYLCASSQESGLAGGETQYFGPGTRLLVL.

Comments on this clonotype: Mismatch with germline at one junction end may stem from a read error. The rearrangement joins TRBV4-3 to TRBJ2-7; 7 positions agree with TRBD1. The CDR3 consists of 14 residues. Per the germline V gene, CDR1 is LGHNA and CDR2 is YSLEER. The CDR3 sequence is CAGSQGQSSYEQYF. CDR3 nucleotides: TGCGCCGGCAGCCAGGGACAGAGCTCCTACGAGCAGTACTTC.

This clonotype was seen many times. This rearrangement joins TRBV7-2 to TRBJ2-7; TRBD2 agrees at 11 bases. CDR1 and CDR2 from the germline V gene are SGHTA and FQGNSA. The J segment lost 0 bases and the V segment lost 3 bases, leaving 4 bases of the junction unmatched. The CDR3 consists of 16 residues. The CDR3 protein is CASSLVAGGLSYEQYF. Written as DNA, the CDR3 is TGTGCCAGCAGCTTGGTAGCGGGAGGGCTCTCCTACGAGCAGTACTTC.

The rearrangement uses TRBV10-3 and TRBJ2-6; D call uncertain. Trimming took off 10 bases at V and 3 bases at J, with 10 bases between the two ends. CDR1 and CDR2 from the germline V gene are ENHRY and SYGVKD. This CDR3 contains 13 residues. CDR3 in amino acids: CASNNFGANVLTF. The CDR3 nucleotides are TGTGCCAGCAACAATTTTGGGGCCAACGTCCTGACTTTC.

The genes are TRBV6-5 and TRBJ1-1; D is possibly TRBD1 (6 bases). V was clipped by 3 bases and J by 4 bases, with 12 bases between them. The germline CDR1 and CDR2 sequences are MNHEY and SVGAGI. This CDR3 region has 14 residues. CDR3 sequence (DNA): TGTGCCAGCAGTTATCGGGGGCCGGGCACTGAAGCTTTCTTT. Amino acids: CASSYRGPGTEAFF.

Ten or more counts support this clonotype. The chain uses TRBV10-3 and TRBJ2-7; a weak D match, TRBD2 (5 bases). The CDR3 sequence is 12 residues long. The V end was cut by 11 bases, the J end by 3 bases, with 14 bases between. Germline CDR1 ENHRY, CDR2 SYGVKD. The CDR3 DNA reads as TGTGCCTCAGGACGGGATAACTACGAGCAGTACTTC. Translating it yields CASGRDNYEQYF.

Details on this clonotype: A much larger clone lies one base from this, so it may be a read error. For the CDR3, the DNA is TGTGCTGGCAGCCGGGCCCTGACAGGGTCCGAGCAGTACTTC. Its translation: CAGSRALTGSEQYF. The chain is built from TRBV7-7 and TRBJ2-7, with TRBD1 matching 7 bases. There are 14 residues in the CDR3. Looked up from germline, CDR1 is SSHAT and CDR2 is FNYEAQ (reference sequence).

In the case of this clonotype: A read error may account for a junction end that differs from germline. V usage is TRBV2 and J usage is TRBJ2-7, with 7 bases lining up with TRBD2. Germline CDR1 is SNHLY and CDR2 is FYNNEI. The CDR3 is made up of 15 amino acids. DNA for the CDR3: TGCGCCAGCAGCCCGGGGGGACTCCTGGACTACGAGCAGTACTTC. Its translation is CASSPGGLLDYEQYF.

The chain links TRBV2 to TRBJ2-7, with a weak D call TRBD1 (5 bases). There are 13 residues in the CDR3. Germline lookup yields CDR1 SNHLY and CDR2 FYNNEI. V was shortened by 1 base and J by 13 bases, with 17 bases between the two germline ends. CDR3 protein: CASSEGVGQEDYF. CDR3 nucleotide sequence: TGTGCCAGCAGTGAAGGGGTTGGACAAGAGGATTACTTC.

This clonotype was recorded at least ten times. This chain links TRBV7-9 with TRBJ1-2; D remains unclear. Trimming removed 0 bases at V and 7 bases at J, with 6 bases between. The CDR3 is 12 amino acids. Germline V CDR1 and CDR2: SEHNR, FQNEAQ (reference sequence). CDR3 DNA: TGTGCCAGCAGCTTAGCGGGGTCTGGCTACACCTTC. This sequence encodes CASSLAGSGYTF. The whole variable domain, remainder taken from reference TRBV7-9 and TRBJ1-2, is DTGVSQNPRHKITKRGQNVTFRCDPISEHNRLYWYRQTLGQGPEFLTYFQNEAQLEKSRLLSDRFSAERPKGSFSTLEIQRTEQGDSAMYLCASSLAGSGYTFGSGTRLTVV.

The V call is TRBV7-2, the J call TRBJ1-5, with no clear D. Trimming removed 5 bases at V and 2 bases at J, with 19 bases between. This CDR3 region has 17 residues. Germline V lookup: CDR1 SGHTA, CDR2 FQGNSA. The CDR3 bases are TGTGCCAGCAGCCAAGTATCGGCCCAGTCGGGCAATCAGCCCCAGCATTTT. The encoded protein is CASSQVSAQSGNQPQHF.

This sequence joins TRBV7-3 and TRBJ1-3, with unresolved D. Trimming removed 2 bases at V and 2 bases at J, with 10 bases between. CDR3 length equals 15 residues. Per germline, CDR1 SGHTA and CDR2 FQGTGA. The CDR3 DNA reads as TGTGCCAGCAGCTTATTGGGCGGAGCTGGAAACACCATATATTTT. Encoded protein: CASSLLGGAGNTIYF.

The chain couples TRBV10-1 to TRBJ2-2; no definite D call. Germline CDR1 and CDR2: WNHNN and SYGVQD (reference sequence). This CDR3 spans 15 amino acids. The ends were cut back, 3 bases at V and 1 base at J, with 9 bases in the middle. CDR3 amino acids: CASSEVPMNTGELFF. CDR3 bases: TGCGCCAGCAGTGAAGTACCTATGAACACCGGGGAGCTGTTTTTT.

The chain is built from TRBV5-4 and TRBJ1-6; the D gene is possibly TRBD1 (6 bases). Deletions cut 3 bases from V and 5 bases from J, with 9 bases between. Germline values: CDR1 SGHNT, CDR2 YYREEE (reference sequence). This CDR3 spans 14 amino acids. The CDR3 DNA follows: TGTGCCAGCAGCTCGGGGGCGGATAATTCACCCCTCCACTTT. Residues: CASSSGADNSPLHF.